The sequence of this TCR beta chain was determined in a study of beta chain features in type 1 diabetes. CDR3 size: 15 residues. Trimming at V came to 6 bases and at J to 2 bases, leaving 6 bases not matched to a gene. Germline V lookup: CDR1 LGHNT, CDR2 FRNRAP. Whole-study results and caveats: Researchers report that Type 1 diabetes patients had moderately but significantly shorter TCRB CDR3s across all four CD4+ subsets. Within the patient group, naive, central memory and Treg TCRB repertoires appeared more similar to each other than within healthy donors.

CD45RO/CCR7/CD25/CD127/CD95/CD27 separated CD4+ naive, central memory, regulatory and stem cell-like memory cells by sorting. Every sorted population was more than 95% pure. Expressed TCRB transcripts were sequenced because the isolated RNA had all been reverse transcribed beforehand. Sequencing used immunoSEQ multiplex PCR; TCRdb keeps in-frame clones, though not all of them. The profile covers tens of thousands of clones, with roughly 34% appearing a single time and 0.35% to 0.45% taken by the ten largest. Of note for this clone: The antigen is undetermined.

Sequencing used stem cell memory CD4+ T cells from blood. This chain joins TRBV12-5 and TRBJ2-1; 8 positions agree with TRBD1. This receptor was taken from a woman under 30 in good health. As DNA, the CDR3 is TGTGCTAGTGGACCCGCGGGACAGGCCTACAATGAGCAGTTCTTC. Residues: CASGPAGQAYNEQFF.